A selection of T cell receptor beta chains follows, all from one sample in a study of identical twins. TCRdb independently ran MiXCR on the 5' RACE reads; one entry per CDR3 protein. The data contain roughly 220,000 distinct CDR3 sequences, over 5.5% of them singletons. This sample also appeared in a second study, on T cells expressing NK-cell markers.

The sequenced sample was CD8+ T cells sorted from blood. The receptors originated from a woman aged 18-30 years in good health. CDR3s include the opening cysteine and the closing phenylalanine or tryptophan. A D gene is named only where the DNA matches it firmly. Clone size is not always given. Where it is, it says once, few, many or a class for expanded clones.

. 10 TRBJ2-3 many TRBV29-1 CSVRTDTQYF TGCAGCGTCAGAACAGATACGCAGTATTTT
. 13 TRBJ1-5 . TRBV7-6 CASSRALNQPQHF TGTGCCAGCAGTAGGGCGCTCAATCAGCCCCAGCATTTT
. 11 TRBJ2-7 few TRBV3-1 CASSQYERLDF TGTGCCAGCAGCCAATATGAGCGTCTGGACTTC
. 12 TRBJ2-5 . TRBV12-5 CASARGSETQYF TGTGCTAGCGCTAGGGGTTCGGAGACCCAGTACTTC
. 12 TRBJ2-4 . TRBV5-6 CASSSSGGIQYF TGTGCCAGCAGCTCCAGTGGGGGCATTCAGTACTTC
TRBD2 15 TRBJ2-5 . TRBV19 CASSTLTSAQETQYF TGTGCCAGTAGTACCTTGACTAGCGCCCAAGAGACCCAGTACTTC
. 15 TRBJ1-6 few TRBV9 CASSVGGSYNSPLHF TGTGCCAGCAGCGTAGGCGGCTCCTATAATTCACCCCTCCACTTT
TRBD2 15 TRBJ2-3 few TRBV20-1 CSAPWGTSFTDTQYF TGCAGTGCTCCCTGGGGGACTAGCTTTACAGATACGCAGTATTTT
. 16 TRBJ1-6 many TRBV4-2 CASSQELRWLNSPLHF TGTGCCAGCAGCCAGGAGCTCCGGTGGCTGAATTCACCCCTCCACTTT
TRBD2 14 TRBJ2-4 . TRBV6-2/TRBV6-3 CASSYSSGVNIQYF TGTGCCAGCAGTTACTCCAGCGGGGTTAACATTCAGTACTTC
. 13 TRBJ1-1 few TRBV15 CATSRDSRTEAFF TGTGCCACCAGCAGAGATTCTCGTACTGAAGCTTTCTTT